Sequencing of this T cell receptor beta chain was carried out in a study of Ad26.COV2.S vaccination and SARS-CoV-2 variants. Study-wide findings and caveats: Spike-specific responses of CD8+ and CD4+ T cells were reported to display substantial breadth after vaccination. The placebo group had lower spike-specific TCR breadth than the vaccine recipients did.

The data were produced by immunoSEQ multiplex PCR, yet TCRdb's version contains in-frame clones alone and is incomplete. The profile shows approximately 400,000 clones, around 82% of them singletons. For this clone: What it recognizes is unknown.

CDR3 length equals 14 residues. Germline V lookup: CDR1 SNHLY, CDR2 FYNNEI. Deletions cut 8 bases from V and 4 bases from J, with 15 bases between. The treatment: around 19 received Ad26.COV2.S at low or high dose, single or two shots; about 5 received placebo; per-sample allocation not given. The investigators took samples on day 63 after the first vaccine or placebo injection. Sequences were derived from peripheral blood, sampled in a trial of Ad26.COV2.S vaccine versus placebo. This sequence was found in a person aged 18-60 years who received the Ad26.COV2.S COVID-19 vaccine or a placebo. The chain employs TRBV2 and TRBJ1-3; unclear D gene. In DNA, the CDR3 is TGTGCCAGCCAACTCTTAATGGGAGGAAACACCATATATTTT. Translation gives CASQLLMGGNTIYF.